This T cell receptor beta chain was found in a study of blood T cell repertoires in COVID-19. Sequenced by immunoSEQ multiplex PCR; TCRdb stores in-frame clones only, minus some. The table shows some 400,000 clones, with about 87% occurring only once. V dropped 4 bases and J dropped 5; count of bases not matched to a gene: 10. This CDR3 region has 15 residues. Germline assignment: CDR1 MNHEY and CDR2 SVGAGI. The chain is built from TRBV6-5 and TRBJ1-1; 7 positions agree with TRBD1. The sequence derives from a woman aged 25 to 39 with COVID-19, enrolled during active disease. The sequenced sample was peripheral blood. In DNA form, the CDR3 reads TGTGCCAGCAGTTCCGCAGGGGGTTGGTTGACTGAAGCTTTCTTT. This gives the protein CASSSAGGWLTEAFF.